This TCR beta chain was captured in a study of regulatory T cells in long-lasting Graves disease. This clonotype was picked up a small number of times. Combining iRepertoire HTBI primers with Arm-PCR of CDR3 regions, the authors built TCR beta libraries. MiXCR, applied by TCRdb to the multiplex PCR reads, yields one record per CDR3 protein. The repertoire holds under 450,000 distinct CDR3 sequences, with 23% as singletons. Specified time point: persistent/refractory GD, antithyroid drugs over 5 years with positive TRAb. PBMCs were the source of the RNA used for TCR sequencing. This TCR derives from a female donor with Graves disease. The source was peripheral blood mononuclear cells (PBMCs), collected when the disease was refractory, from a patient treated with antithyroid drugs.

CDR3 protein: CSAGAGRAGGPTDTQYF. The CDR3 DNA sequence: TGCAGTGCTGGTGCGGGACGGGCGGGAGGGCCCACAGATACGCAGTATTTT. This chain joins TRBV20-1 and TRBJ2-3, with 9 bases matching TRBD2. Germline V gene data show CDR1 as DFQATT and CDR2 as SNEGSKA (reference sequence). With V trimmed by 5 bases and J by 2 bases, 14 bases remained unmatched. This CDR3 spans 17 amino acids.